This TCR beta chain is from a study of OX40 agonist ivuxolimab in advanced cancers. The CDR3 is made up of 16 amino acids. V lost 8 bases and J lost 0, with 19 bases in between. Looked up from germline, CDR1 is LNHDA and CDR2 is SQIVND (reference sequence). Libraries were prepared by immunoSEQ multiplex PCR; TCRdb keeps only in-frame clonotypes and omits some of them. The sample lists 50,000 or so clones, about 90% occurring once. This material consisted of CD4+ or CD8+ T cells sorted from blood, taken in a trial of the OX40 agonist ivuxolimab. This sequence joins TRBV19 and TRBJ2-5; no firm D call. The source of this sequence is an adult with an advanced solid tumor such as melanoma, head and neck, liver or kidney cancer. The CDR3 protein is CASGPSPSEYQETQYF. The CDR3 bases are TGTGCCAGTGGCCCATCCCCATCGGAGTACCAAGAGACCCAGTACTTC.